One TCR beta chain is described in this entry. What it binds is not known. The sample belongs to a study of cytomegalovirus exposure and HLA in healthy donors. Amplification used 60 Vbeta primers and 13 Jbeta primers. Only in-frame clones appear in the TCRdb table, and some are missing; sequencing was by immunoSEQ multiplex PCR. This sample yields around 130,000 clones, of which around 8.5% are seen a single time; 5.5% belongs to the top ten. CDR3 size: 16 residues. V dropped 4 bases and J dropped 10; count of bases not matched to a gene: 15. Per the germline V gene, CDR1 is SEHNR and CDR2 is FQNEAQ (reference sequence). General study points: A few V segments could not be told apart, such as TRBV6-2 and TRBV6-3, and were left out. TCR beta V- and J-gene trimming, according to a later analysis, was linked to a missense DCLRE1C variant. According to the study, 150 to 200 TCR beta chains were cytomegalovirus-associated.

Sequencing was done on a sample of PBMCs. This clonotype was sampled from a middle-aged man in good health and CMV-seronegative. The chain combines TRBV7-9 with TRBJ2-1, with 8 bases that match TRBD2. CDR3 sequence reads: CASSWLSTGGGGEQFF. The CDR3, as DNA: TGTGCCAGCAGCTGGCTCTCGACAGGCGGCGGGGGGGAGCAGTTCTTC. Together with reference TRBV7-9 and TRBJ2-1, the CDR3 gives the full variable domain: DTGVSQNPRHKITKRGQNVTFRCDPISEHNRLYWYRQTLGQGPEFLTYFQNEAQLEKSRLLSDRFSAERPKGSFSTLEIQRTEQGDSAMYLCASSWLSTGGGGEQFFGPGTRLTVL.